This T cell receptor beta chain was identified during a study of blood T cell repertoires in COVID-19. For the study at large: Donors in the United States, Italy and Spain gave samples during acute or convalescent COVID-19. The analysed material was cDNA or gDNA that came from T cells, B-cell-depleted T cells, or PBMCs.

As handled by the study authors: Amplification from reference gene primers served as the basis for estimated nucleated cell counts. Profiled with immunoSEQ multiplex PCR; TCRdb holds only in-frame clones, not every one. V, J and clone size are those of that table, while D and trimming were read from the DNA. The sample contains fewer than 400,000 clones, around 84% of which appear only once. The CDR3 runs to 14 residues. The ends were cut back, 3 bases at V and 4 bases at J, with 13 bases in the middle. Germline V lookup: CDR1 LNHDA, CDR2 SQIVND (reference sequence). The chain has TRBV19 and TRBJ2-7; TRBD1 might be the D (5 bases). Sequencing used peripheral blood. The sequence derives from a woman younger than 30 with acute or convalescent COVID-19. CDR3 loop: CASSMAQGWYEQYF. The DNA for the CDR3 is TGTGCCAGTAGTATGGCGCAGGGTTGGTACGAGCAGTACTTC.